This is a list of T cell receptor beta chains from one sample in a study of shared clonotypes between healthy human individuals. Profiled with immunoSEQ multiplex PCR; TCRdb holds only in-frame clones, not every one. The table has 2 million to 2.5 million clones, 90% to 95% seen once. The specimen sequenced was naive CD4+ T cells from PBMCs. Receptor source: a man aged 18 to 30 in good health. Some clones in this sample may be carry-over from other donors' samples. Each CDR3 is given with its conserved first and last residue. The order of the fields is clone size, CDR3 length, D gene, V gene, J gene, CDR3 DNA, CDR3 protein. The D gene is left open where the match is weak. Size is stated for part of the rows, as once, few or many counts, or as a class when the clone is expanded.

clone size: NA
CDR3 length: 12
D gene: TRBD1
V gene: TRBV9
J gene: TRBJ1-2
CDR3 DNA: TGTGCCAGCAGCGGACAGGGCCGGGGCTACACCTTC
CDR3 protein: CASSGQGRGYTF

clone size: NA
CDR3 length: 15
D gene: TRBD1
V gene: TRBV25-1
J gene: TRBJ1-1
CDR3 DNA: TGTGCCAGCGGCGGACAGGGTTCAATGAACACTGAAGCTTTCTTT
CDR3 protein: CASGGQGSMNTEAFF

clone size: NA
CDR3 length: 13
D gene: NA
V gene: TRBV4-1
J gene: TRBJ1-3
CDR3 DNA: TGCGCCAGCAGCCCCGTGGGGGGAAACACCATATATTTT
CDR3 protein: CASSPVGGNTIYF

clone size: NA
CDR3 length: 15
D gene: NA
V gene: TRBV5-4
J gene: TRBJ2-1
CDR3 DNA: TGTGCCAGCAGCTTGGATGCCGGGACATCCAATGAGCAGTTCTTC
CDR3 protein: CASSLDAGTSNEQFF

clone size: NA
CDR3 length: 13
D gene: NA
V gene: TRBV12-5
J gene: TRBJ2-7
CDR3 DNA: TGTGCTAGTGGAAGGGGTAGCGGCCCGTCTCAGTACTTC
CDR3 protein: CASGRGSGPSQYF

clone size: NA
CDR3 length: 19
D gene: NA
V gene: TRBV7-2
J gene: TRBJ2-3
CDR3 DNA: TGTGCCAGCAGCCCAGGGATCGACACCGCAACTTCTAGCACAGATACGCAGTATTTT
CDR3 protein: CASSPGIDTATSSTDTQYF

clone size: NA
CDR3 length: 16
D gene: TRBD2
V gene: TRBV9
J gene: TRBJ2-2
CDR3 DNA: TGTGCCAGCAGCGCACTAGCGGGAGGTTGGACCGGGGAGCTGTTTTTT
CDR3 protein: CASSALAGGWTGELFF

clone size: once
CDR3 length: 15
D gene: TRBD1
V gene: TRBV10-3
J gene: TRBJ1-2
CDR3 DNA: TGTGCCATCAGTGTTAGGAGCGGACAGGGGCAGGGCTACACCTTC
CDR3 protein: CAISVRSGQGQGYTF

clone size: NA
CDR3 length: 15
D gene: TRBD1
V gene: TRBV10-3
J gene: TRBJ2-2
CDR3 DNA: TGTGCCATCAACTCCGGGACAGCTAACACCGGGGAGCTGTTTTTT
CDR3 protein: CAINSGTANTGELFF

clone size: NA
CDR3 length: 13
D gene: NA
V gene: TRBV30
J gene: TRBJ1-4
CDR3 DNA: TGTGCCTGGTCGGGGGGGACTAATGAAAAACTGTTTTTT
CDR3 protein: CAWSGGTNEKLFF

clone size: NA
CDR3 length: 16
D gene: NA
V gene: TRBV10-3
J gene: TRBJ2-3
CDR3 DNA: TGTGCCATCAGTGTAGCAAGGGACCGCGGCACAGATACGCAGTATTTT
CDR3 protein: CAISVARDRGTDTQYF

clone size: NA
CDR3 length: 14
D gene: NA
V gene: TRBV5-1
J gene: TRBJ2-7
CDR3 DNA: TGCGCCAGCAGCTTGACAATTTCCTCCTACGAGCAGTACTTC
CDR3 protein: CASSLTISSYEQYF

clone size: NA
CDR3 length: 14
D gene: NA
V gene: TRBV10-1
J gene: TRBJ1-1
CDR3 DNA: TGCGCCAGCAGTGAGTCCCGGGGGCGGACTGAAGCTTTCTTT
CDR3 protein: CASSESRGRTEAFF

clone size: NA
CDR3 length: 13
D gene: NA
V gene: TRBV7-8
J gene: TRBJ1-2
CDR3 DNA: TGTGCCAGCAGCCCCGGACCTGGCTACGGCTACACCTTC
CDR3 protein: CASSPGPGYGYTF

clone size: NA
CDR3 length: 15
D gene: NA
V gene: TRBV9
J gene: TRBJ2-1
CDR3 DNA: TGTGCCAGCAGCGTAGCCCTCGGACACCACAATGAGCAGTTCTTC
CDR3 protein: CASSVALGHHNEQFF

clone size: NA
CDR3 length: 16
D gene: NA
V gene: TRBV10-2
J gene: TRBJ2-2
CDR3 DNA: TGCGCCAGCAGAGGGACCACCCCAAGGAACACCGGGGAGCTGTTTTTT
CDR3 protein: CASRGTTPRNTGELFF

clone size: NA
CDR3 length: 13
D gene: NA
V gene: TRBV11-2
J gene: TRBJ1-1
CDR3 DNA: TGTGCCAGCAGCCCTACAGATAACACTGAAGCTTTCTTT
CDR3 protein: CASSPTDNTEAFF

clone size: NA
CDR3 length: 15
D gene: TRBD1
V gene: TRBV28
J gene: TRBJ2-1
CDR3 DNA: TGTGCCAGCAGCCACCGGGACAGGGTCTTCAATGAGCAGTTCTTC
CDR3 protein: CASSHRDRVFNEQFF

clone size: NA
CDR3 length: 15
D gene: TRBD2
V gene: TRBV5-1
J gene: TRBJ2-2
CDR3 DNA: TGCGCCAGCAGCTTGCCAGCGGGAGACACCGGGGAGCTGTTTTTT
CDR3 protein: CASSLPAGDTGELFF

clone size: few
CDR3 length: 13
D gene: NA
V gene: TRBV25-1
J gene: TRBJ1-1
CDR3 DNA: TGTGCCAGCAGTGAATCAGTGAGGGGTGAAGCTTTCTTT
CDR3 protein: CASSESVRGEAFF

clone size: NA
CDR3 length: 15
D gene: NA
V gene: TRBV5-1
J gene: TRBJ2-3
CDR3 DNA: TGCGCCAGCCTGGGGTTAAGGCGGGGCACAGATACGCAGTATTTT
CDR3 protein: CASLGLRRGTDTQYF

clone size: NA
CDR3 length: 15
D gene: TRBD2
V gene: TRBV5-4
J gene: TRBJ2-1
CDR3 DNA: TGTGCCAGCAGGGTAGCGGGAGGGCGGGGGAATGAGCAGTTCTTC
CDR3 protein: CASRVAGGRGNEQFF

clone size: NA
CDR3 length: 12
D gene: TRBD1
V gene: TRBV19
J gene: TRBJ2-1
CDR3 DNA: TGTGCCAGTAGGGCACAGGGGAATGAGCAGTTCTTC
CDR3 protein: CASRAQGNEQFF

clone size: NA
CDR3 length: 12
D gene: NA
V gene: TRBV28
J gene: TRBJ1-3
CDR3 DNA: TGTGCCACCGCCTATGGGGGAAACACCATATATTTT
CDR3 protein: CATAYGGNTIYF

clone size: few
CDR3 length: 15
D gene: NA
V gene: TRBV2
J gene: TRBJ2-2
CDR3 DNA: TGTGCCAGCAGTGATGTTGAGGTGTACGCCGGGGAGCTGTTTTTT
CDR3 protein: CASSDVEVYAGELFF

clone size: NA
CDR3 length: 14
D gene: NA
V gene: TRBV6-5
J gene: TRBJ2-7
CDR3 DNA: TGTGCCAGCGGTAAGGGGAAATGGTCCTACGAGCAGTACTTC
CDR3 protein: CASGKGKWSYEQYF

clone size: NA
CDR3 length: 15
D gene: TRBD2
V gene: TRBV7-2
J gene: TRBJ2-5
CDR3 DNA: TGTGCCAGCAGCTTACTGAGGAGCGGGAGGGAGACCCAGTACTTC
CDR3 protein: CASSLLRSGRETQYF

clone size: NA
CDR3 length: 15
D gene: TRBD1
V gene: TRBV28
J gene: TRBJ2-3
CDR3 DNA: TGTGCCAGCAGTTTATGGGGCAGGGGGCTAGATACGCAGTATTTT
CDR3 protein: CASSLWGRGLDTQYF

clone size: few
CDR3 length: 13
D gene: NA
V gene: TRBV9
J gene: TRBJ1-1
CDR3 DNA: TGTGCCAGCAGCGTAGCTGGGTACACTGAAGCTTTCTTT
CDR3 protein: CASSVAGYTEAFF

clone size: NA
CDR3 length: 14
D gene: NA
V gene: TRBV7-9
J gene: TRBJ2-6
CDR3 DNA: TGTGCCAGCAGCAATAGCGGTGGGGCCAACGTCCTGACTTTC
CDR3 protein: CASSNSGGANVLTF

clone size: NA
CDR3 length: 13
D gene: NA
V gene: TRBV6-1
J gene: TRBJ1-1
CDR3 DNA: TGTGCCAGCAGGCCGACAGGGAACACTGAAGCTTTCTTT
CDR3 protein: CASRPTGNTEAFF

clone size: NA
CDR3 length: 14
D gene: NA
V gene: TRBV7-3
J gene: TRBJ2-3
CDR3 DNA: TGTGCCAGCAGCTTAACTCGGGCAGCAGATACGCAGTATTTT
CDR3 protein: CASSLTRAADTQYF

clone size: NA
CDR3 length: 15
D gene: TRBD2
V gene: TRBV5-4
J gene: TRBJ2-1
CDR3 DNA: TGTGCCAGCAGTTGGGGGGGGACGACTGGATATGAGCAGTTCTTC
CDR3 protein: CASSWGGTTGYEQFF

clone size: NA
CDR3 length: 13
D gene: NA
V gene: TRBV28
J gene: TRBJ2-2
CDR3 DNA: TGTGCCAGCAGGGATCCGAACACCGGGGAGCTGTTTTTT
CDR3 protein: CASRDPNTGELFF

clone size: NA
CDR3 length: 17
D gene: TRBD2
V gene: TRBV7-6
J gene: TRBJ2-7
CDR3 DNA: TGTGCCAGCAGCCCCGCTTCCAGCGGGAGGAATCGGGCCGAGCAGTACTTC
CDR3 protein: CASSPASSGRNRAEQYF

clone size: NA
CDR3 length: 15
D gene: TRBD1
V gene: TRBV9
J gene: TRBJ1-4
CDR3 DNA: TGTGCCAGCAGCGTGCGACAGGGAACTAATGAAAAACTGTTTTTT
CDR3 protein: CASSVRQGTNEKLFF

clone size: NA
CDR3 length: 19
D gene: TRBD2
V gene: TRBV15
J gene: TRBJ2-2
CDR3 DNA: TGTGCCACCAGCAGAGGCGGACTAGCGGGAGGGCTGGGCACCGGGGAGCTGTTTTTT
CDR3 protein: CATSRGGLAGGLGTGELFF

clone size: NA
CDR3 length: 15
D gene: NA
V gene: TRBV5-1
J gene: TRBJ2-3
CDR3 DNA: TGCGCCAGCAGCACGGCGGAGGCTAGCACAGATACGCAGTATTTT
CDR3 protein: CASSTAEASTDTQYF

clone size: NA
CDR3 length: 13
D gene: NA
V gene: TRBV28
J gene: TRBJ2-5
CDR3 DNA: TGTGCCAGCGGCGGAGACCTTCGAGAGACCCAGTACTTC
CDR3 protein: CASGGDLRETQYF

clone size: once
CDR3 length: 13
D gene: NA
V gene: TRBV7-2
J gene: TRBJ1-5
CDR3 DNA: TGTGCCAGCAGCTCAGCGGGGGGTCAGCCCCAGCATTTT
CDR3 protein: CASSSAGGQPQHF

clone size: NA
CDR3 length: 14
D gene: NA
V gene: TRBV29-1
J gene: TRBJ1-2
CDR3 DNA: TGCAGCGTTGCTGGTCATCAGGAGTACTATGGCTACACCTTC
CDR3 protein: CSVAGHQEYYGYTF

clone size: NA
CDR3 length: 15
D gene: NA
V gene: TRBV7-9
J gene: TRBJ1-3
CDR3 DNA: TGTGCCAGCAGCTTAAGGCGGACCTCTGGAAACACCATATATTTT
CDR3 protein: CASSLRRTSGNTIYF

clone size: NA
CDR3 length: 15
D gene: NA
V gene: TRBV5-1
J gene: TRBJ2-7
CDR3 DNA: TGCGCCAGCAGCTTGGACCCCGGACCCCACTACGAGCAGTACTTC
CDR3 protein: CASSLDPGPHYEQYF

clone size: NA
CDR3 length: 17
D gene: TRBD1
V gene: TRBV5-1
J gene: TRBJ2-7
CDR3 DNA: TGCGCCAGCAGCTTAGCGACAGGGGGCTCCTTTTCCTACGAGCAGTACTTC
CDR3 protein: CASSLATGGSFSYEQYF

clone size: NA
CDR3 length: 17
D gene: NA
V gene: TRBV7-2
J gene: TRBJ1-2
CDR3 DNA: TGTGCCAGCAGCTTAGTACTGGGGGCACTCCCTAACTATGGCTACACCTTC
CDR3 protein: CASSLVLGALPNYGYTF

clone size: NA
CDR3 length: 16
D gene: NA
V gene: TRBV10-1
J gene: TRBJ1-5
CDR3 DNA: TGCGCCAGCAAGTGGCCGGGGTCGGCGGCCAATCAGCCCCAGCATTTT
CDR3 protein: CASKWPGSAANQPQHF

clone size: NA
CDR3 length: 15
D gene: NA
V gene: TRBV30
J gene: TRBJ2-7
CDR3 DNA: TGTGCCTGGAGCCCCAGCCGGACCGAGACCTACGAGCAGTACTTC
CDR3 protein: CAWSPSRTETYEQYF

clone size: NA
CDR3 length: 16
D gene: TRBD2
V gene: TRBV7-2
J gene: TRBJ2-7
CDR3 DNA: TGTGCCAGCAGCTTAGGTCGTAGCGGGAGTTCCCACGAGCAGTACTTC
CDR3 protein: CASSLGRSGSSHEQYF

clone size: NA
CDR3 length: 15
D gene: NA
V gene: TRBV14
J gene: TRBJ1-5
CDR3 DNA: TGTGCCAGCAGCCGAACAGGCGCCGGCAATCAGCCCCAGCATTTT
CDR3 protein: CASSRTGAGNQPQHF

clone size: NA
CDR3 length: 14
D gene: NA
V gene: TRBV23-1
J gene: TRBJ1-1
CDR3 DNA: TGCGCCAGCAGGGGGGGGGCTATGGGCACTGAAGCTTTCTTT
CDR3 protein: CASRGGAMGTEAFF

clone size: NA
CDR3 length: 15
D gene: TRBD1
V gene: TRBV9
J gene: TRBJ1-1
CDR3 DNA: TGTGCCAGCAGCGTACGGGGACAGGGTGGGACTGAAGCTTTCTTT
CDR3 protein: CASSVRGQGGTEAFF

clone size: NA
CDR3 length: 16
D gene: NA
V gene: TRBV6-1
J gene: TRBJ1-1
CDR3 DNA: TGTGCCAGCAGTGAAGAGGGGGGGCGCCTGGACACTGAAGCTTTCTTT
CDR3 protein: CASSEEGGRLDTEAFF

clone size: NA
CDR3 length: 15
D gene: NA
V gene: TRBV18
J gene: TRBJ1-1
CDR3 DNA: TGTGCCAGCTCACCGGATCAACATCTGAACACTGAAGCTTTCTTT
CDR3 protein: CASSPDQHLNTEAFF

clone size: NA
CDR3 length: 13
D gene: NA
V gene: TRBV6-4
J gene: TRBJ2-7
CDR3 DNA: TGTGCCAGCAGTACAGCGCCGGGCTACGAGCAGTACTTC
CDR3 protein: CASSTAPGYEQYF

clone size: NA
CDR3 length: 12
D gene: NA
V gene: TRBV5-6
J gene: TRBJ2-7
CDR3 DNA: TGTGCCAGCAGCTTATCGAGCCACGAGCAGTACTTC
CDR3 protein: CASSLSSHEQYF